The source of this T cell receptor (beta chain) is a study of T cell responses to AZD1222 COVID-19 vaccine. V lost 1 base and J lost 3, with 9 bases in between. Per the germline V gene, CDR1 is LNHDA and CDR2 is SQIVND (reference sequence). The CDR3 has 14 amino acids. Study results and limitations: Donors were largely white British and mainly female; clonal diversity was possibly underestimated.

Data came from immunoSEQ multiplex PCR; TCRdb stores just in-frame clones and leaves some out. Here the sample spans roughly 170,000 clones, 70% to 90% being singletons. Notes on this clone: Antigen unknown.

V and J are TRBV19 and TRBJ1-1; maybe TRBD1 (6 bases). This TCR was recovered from an adult in good health. The material was peripheral blood, obtained on day 0 of AZD1222 vaccination. CDR3 in DNA: TGTGCCAGTAGTATAGGTGGGGGCGACACTGAAGCTTTCTTT. It yields the protein CASSIGGGDTEAFF.